What follows are 22 T cell receptor beta chains derived from one specimen sequenced in a study of blood T cells in healthy people across ages (dated by TCRdb to the mid-2010s). Receptors were amplified or captured by 5' RACE. Sequenced using an Illumina HiSeq 2500. A second PCR of 7 to 11 cycles was performed with a sample-barcoded 5' primer and a J-beta primer mix. The public reads were reprocessed in TCRdb via fastp at Q25 and MiXCR, keeping in-frame beta chains. Every CDR3 protein is listed once, alongside the most common genes and DNA of its rows. For this sample the table gives about 1.6 million distinct CDR3 sequences, of which 34% were detected only once. Of the sample, roughly 12% is held by the ten largest clones. The sequenced sample was blood. Receptor source: a woman in her 30s in good health.

The chain is built from TRBV20-1 and TRBJ2-5; TRBD1 matches at 7 bases. The CDR3 runs 13 residues. Trimming took 6 bases from V and 4 from J; bases not matched to a gene: 8. The germline CDR1 and CDR2 sequences are DFQATT and SNEGSKA (reference sequence). The CDR3 DNA reads as TGCAGTGCAACGCAAGGGGGCTTAGAGACCCAGTACTTC. It yields the protein CSATQGGLETQYF.

This sequence joins TRBV6-6 and TRBJ2-2, with 9 bases fitting TRBD1. The length of the CDR3 is 14 residues. Germline CDR1 is MNHNY and CDR2 is SVGAGI (reference sequence). V dropped 6 bases and J dropped 4; count of bases not matched to a gene: 3. This CDR3 reads CASSADRGTGELFF. DNA of the CDR3: TGTGCCAGCAGCGCGGACAGGGGCACCGGGGAGCTGTTTTTT.

The chain links TRBV2 to TRBJ2-4, with 15 bases lining up with TRBD2. The V segment lost 4 bases and the J segment 2 bases; nucleotides outside the gene matches: 6. Germline loops: CDR1 SNHLY, CDR2 FYNNEI. This CDR3 contains 18 residues. CDR3 bases: TGTGCCAGCAGTGCCGGACTAGCGGGAGGGTCTACCAAAAACATTCAGTACTTC. Encoded protein: CASSAGLAGGSTKNIQYF.

The chain uses TRBV3-1 and TRBJ2-7; D perhaps matches TRBD1 (5 bases). The CDR3 is 14 residues long. The germline V gene encodes CDR1 LGHDT and CDR2 YNNKEL (reference sequence). Trimming removed 0 bases from V and 2 bases from J, with 8 bases in between. CDR3 bases: TGTGCCAGCAGCCAAGATACCAGGGCCTACGAGCAGTACTTC. Protein product: CASSQDTRAYEQYF.

This clonotype showed up just a few times. The chain joins TRBV30 to TRBJ2-1, with TRBD1 as a possible D gene (6 bases). V was pared by 5 bases and J by 9 bases, with 11 bases between. The CDR3 contains 11 residues. The germline V gene encodes CDR1 GTSNPN and CDR2 SVGIG (reference sequence). The CDR3 DNA reads as TGTGCCTGGGATACAGGGTCTGAGCAGTTCTTC. Translated, it gives CAWDTGSEQFF.

For this clonotype: Because it lacks the conserved phenylalanine or tryptophan at the end, this CDR3 is likely a read error. The V gene is TRBV6-1, the J gene TRBJ2-1, with 8 bases lining up with TRBD2. Trimming at V came to 4 bases and at J to 8 bases, leaving 4 bases not matched to a gene. The CDR3 runs to 13 residues. Germline-derived CDR1 and CDR2 are MNHNS and SASEGT. DNA for the CDR3: TGTGCCAGCAGTGGACGAGCGGGGGATGAGCAGTTCTGC. Translated: CASSGRAGDEQFC.

This clonotype appeared many times. The V call is TRBV12-3 or TRBV12-4, the J call TRBJ2-7; D is uncertain. This CDR3 is built from 14 residues. V was pared by 6 bases and J by 2 bases, with 14 bases between. The DNA of the CDR3 is TGTGCCAGCAGCCCCGGGTCAAAGACCTACGAGCAGTACTTC. Its protein product is CASSPGSKTYEQYF.

The chain has TRBV10-3 and TRBJ2-1, with 10 bases aligning to TRBD2. The germline gives CDR1 ENHRY, CDR2 SYGVKD. V dropped 0 bases and J dropped 0; count of bases not matched to a gene: 2. The CDR3 spans 17 residues. The CDR3 loop is CAISESQRGGSYNEQFF. The CDR3 bases are TGTGCCATCAGTGAGTCGCAGCGGGGGGGCTCCTACAATGAGCAGTTCTTC.

The genes are TRBV29-1 and TRBJ2-1; D possibly corresponds to TRBD1 (6 bases). CDR3 length equals 16 residues. CDR1 SQVTM and CDR2 ANQGSEA come from the germline V gene. The V gene lost 4 bases and the J gene lost 2 bases, with 18 bases spanning the gap. The CDR3 region is CSVVVPGQGTYNEQFF. The DNA for the CDR3 is TGCAGCGTTGTGGTACCGGGACAAGGGACCTACAATGAGCAGTTCTTC.

This clonotype was observed a handful of times. The CDR3 is CATSRRITDNNEQFF. The CDR3 bases are TGTGCCACCAGCAGACGTATAACGGACAACAATGAGCAGTTCTTC. The rearrangement joins TRBV15 to TRBJ2-1; tentatively, D is TRBD1 (5 bases). Germline-derived CDR1 and CDR2 are LNHNV and YYDKDF (reference sequence). Trimming removed 2 bases from V and 5 bases from J, with 13 bases in between. The CDR3 is 15 residues long.

As to this clonotype: Compared with germline, one end of the junction differs, possibly owing to a read error. This chain connects TRBV7-3 to TRBJ2-3; TRBD2 agrees at 8 bases. The CDR3 runs to 17 residues. Germline CDR1 SGHTA, CDR2 FQGTGA. The CDR3 sequence is CAGSLNRLAGSTDTQYF. The CDR3 DNA reads as TGTGCCGGCAGCTTAAACAGGCTAGCGGGTAGCACAGATACGCAGTATTTT.

This clonotype appeared a few times. This rearrangement joins TRBV7-9 to TRBJ2-7; D gene ambiguous. The ends were cut back, 5 bases at V and 7 bases at J, with 12 bases in the middle. CDR3 length: 12 residues. Germline CDR1 SEHNR, CDR2 FQNEAQ (reference sequence). CDR3 loop: CASSPRPREQYF. The CDR3, as DNA: TGTGCCAGCAGCCCAAGACCCCGTGAGCAGTACTTC.

J is TRBJ2-3 and V is TRBV7-8; D is possibly TRBD1 (6 bases). The CDR3 length is 17 residues. The ends were cut back, 1 base at V and 6 bases at J, with 20 bases in the middle. Germline CDR1 SGHVS, CDR2 FQNEAQ. CDR3 sequence reads: CASSLVPGDTRLDTQYF. DNA of the CDR3: TGTGCCAGCAGCTTAGTTCCCGGGGACACCCGTCTGGATACGCAGTATTTT.

The chain carries TRBV27 and TRBJ1-1; D might be TRBD1 (5 bases). Trimming pared 2 bases from V and 3 bases from J, leaving 13 bases between. Germline V CDR1 and CDR2: MNHEY, SMNVEV (reference sequence). CDR3 length: 15 residues. This CDR3 is CASSLRGGRDTEAFF. CDR3 DNA sequence: TGTGCCAGCAGTTTAAGGGGCGGCAGAGACACTGAAGCTTTCTTT.

The rearrangement links TRBV7-8 to TRBJ1-4; D is perhaps TRBD1 (6 bases). This CDR3 is 15 amino acids long. CDR1 and CDR2 (germline): SGHVS, FQNEAQ. Trimming cost V 7 bases and J 7 bases, with 19 bases left between them. CDR3 region: CASTRSTGISEKLFF. In DNA form, the CDR3 reads TGTGCCAGCACACGAAGCACAGGGATTAGTGAAAAACTGTTTTTT.

This chain links TRBV18 with TRBJ2-6, with 7 bases that match TRBD1. CDR1 and CDR2 from the germline V gene are KGHSH and LQKENI. The CDR3 has 17 amino acids. J was trimmed by 0 bases and V by 4 bases; bases with no gene match: 6. CDR3 sequence (DNA): TGTGCCAGCTCACTTCGGACAGGAGACTCTGGGGCCAACGTCCTGACTTTC. It yields the protein CASSLRTGDSGANVLTF.

The chain is built from TRBV12-3 or TRBV12-4 and TRBJ2-1; 8 bases match TRBD1. The CDR3 contains 12 residues. The trim removed 5 bases at V and 10 bases at J, leaving 4 bases unmatched. The CDR3 is CASSGDRGEQFF. For the CDR3, the DNA is TGTGCCAGCAGTGGAGACAGGGGCGAGCAGTTCTTC.

The chain uses TRBV11-2 and TRBJ2-5; TRBD2 aligns across 11 bases. There are 18 residues in the CDR3. The V and J ends lost 5 bases and 11 bases, in that order; junction bases with no gene match: 22. Germline CDR1 reads SGHAT; CDR2 reads FQNNGV. The CDR3 DNA follows: TGTGCCAGCAGCGCCATGGCCAGGACTAGCGGGTGGCTAAGGGAGCAGTACTTC. It translates to CASSAMARTSGWLREQYF. Looking up the rest from reference TRBV11-2 and TRBJ2-5 gives the full variable domain: EAGVAQSPRYKIIEKRQSVAFWCNPISGHATLYWYQQILGQGPKLLIQFQNNGVVDDSQLPKDRFSAERLKGVDSTLKIQPAKLEDSAVYLCASSAMARTSGWLREQYFGPGTRLLVL.

This chain joins TRBV6-1 and TRBJ2-5; TRBD2 aligns across 10 bases. V shed 10 bases and J 5 bases; nucleotides not matched to a gene: 7. Germline CDR1 reads MNHNS; CDR2 reads SASEGT. CDR3 size: 13 residues. The CDR3 DNA follows: TGTGCCAACTGTCCGGGACTAGCGGAGACCCAGTACTTC. Translating it yields CANCPGLAETQYF.

This clonotype was found a few times. The V gene is TRBV5-1, the J gene TRBJ2-3; D may be TRBD2 (6 bases). Trimming shortened V by 0 bases and J by 2 bases, and 13 bases separated the two germline ends. The CDR3 consists of 16 residues. Germline V gives CDR1 SGHRS, CDR2 YFSETQ. This chain's CDR3 is CASSLGGRGDTDTQYF. Written as DNA, the CDR3 is TGCGCCAGCAGCTTGGGTGGCCGCGGGGACACAGATACGCAGTATTTT.

This clonotype was seen more than once but under ten times. The chain links TRBV29-1 to TRBJ2-2; 8 bases are a match to TRBD1. The germline gives CDR1 SQVTM, CDR2 ANQGSEA. The V gene end was trimmed by 2 bases and the J gene end by 2 bases; junction bases not matched to a gene: 1. The CDR3 covers 14 residues. CDR3 sequence (DNA): TGCAGCGTTGAACAGGGGGCTAACACCGGGGAGCTGTTTTTT. Amino acids: CSVEQGANTGELFF.

V gene TRBV19 combines with J gene TRBJ2-1, with TRBD2 matching 9 bases. The CDR3 has 16 amino acids. The V segment lost 6 bases and the J segment 4 bases; nucleotides outside the gene matches: 10. Germline CDR1 LNHDA, CDR2 SQIVND (reference sequence). The CDR3 region is CASRAYLSGGYNEQFF. As DNA, the CDR3 is TGTGCCAGTAGGGCCTACTTAAGCGGGGGGTACAATGAGCAGTTCTTC.